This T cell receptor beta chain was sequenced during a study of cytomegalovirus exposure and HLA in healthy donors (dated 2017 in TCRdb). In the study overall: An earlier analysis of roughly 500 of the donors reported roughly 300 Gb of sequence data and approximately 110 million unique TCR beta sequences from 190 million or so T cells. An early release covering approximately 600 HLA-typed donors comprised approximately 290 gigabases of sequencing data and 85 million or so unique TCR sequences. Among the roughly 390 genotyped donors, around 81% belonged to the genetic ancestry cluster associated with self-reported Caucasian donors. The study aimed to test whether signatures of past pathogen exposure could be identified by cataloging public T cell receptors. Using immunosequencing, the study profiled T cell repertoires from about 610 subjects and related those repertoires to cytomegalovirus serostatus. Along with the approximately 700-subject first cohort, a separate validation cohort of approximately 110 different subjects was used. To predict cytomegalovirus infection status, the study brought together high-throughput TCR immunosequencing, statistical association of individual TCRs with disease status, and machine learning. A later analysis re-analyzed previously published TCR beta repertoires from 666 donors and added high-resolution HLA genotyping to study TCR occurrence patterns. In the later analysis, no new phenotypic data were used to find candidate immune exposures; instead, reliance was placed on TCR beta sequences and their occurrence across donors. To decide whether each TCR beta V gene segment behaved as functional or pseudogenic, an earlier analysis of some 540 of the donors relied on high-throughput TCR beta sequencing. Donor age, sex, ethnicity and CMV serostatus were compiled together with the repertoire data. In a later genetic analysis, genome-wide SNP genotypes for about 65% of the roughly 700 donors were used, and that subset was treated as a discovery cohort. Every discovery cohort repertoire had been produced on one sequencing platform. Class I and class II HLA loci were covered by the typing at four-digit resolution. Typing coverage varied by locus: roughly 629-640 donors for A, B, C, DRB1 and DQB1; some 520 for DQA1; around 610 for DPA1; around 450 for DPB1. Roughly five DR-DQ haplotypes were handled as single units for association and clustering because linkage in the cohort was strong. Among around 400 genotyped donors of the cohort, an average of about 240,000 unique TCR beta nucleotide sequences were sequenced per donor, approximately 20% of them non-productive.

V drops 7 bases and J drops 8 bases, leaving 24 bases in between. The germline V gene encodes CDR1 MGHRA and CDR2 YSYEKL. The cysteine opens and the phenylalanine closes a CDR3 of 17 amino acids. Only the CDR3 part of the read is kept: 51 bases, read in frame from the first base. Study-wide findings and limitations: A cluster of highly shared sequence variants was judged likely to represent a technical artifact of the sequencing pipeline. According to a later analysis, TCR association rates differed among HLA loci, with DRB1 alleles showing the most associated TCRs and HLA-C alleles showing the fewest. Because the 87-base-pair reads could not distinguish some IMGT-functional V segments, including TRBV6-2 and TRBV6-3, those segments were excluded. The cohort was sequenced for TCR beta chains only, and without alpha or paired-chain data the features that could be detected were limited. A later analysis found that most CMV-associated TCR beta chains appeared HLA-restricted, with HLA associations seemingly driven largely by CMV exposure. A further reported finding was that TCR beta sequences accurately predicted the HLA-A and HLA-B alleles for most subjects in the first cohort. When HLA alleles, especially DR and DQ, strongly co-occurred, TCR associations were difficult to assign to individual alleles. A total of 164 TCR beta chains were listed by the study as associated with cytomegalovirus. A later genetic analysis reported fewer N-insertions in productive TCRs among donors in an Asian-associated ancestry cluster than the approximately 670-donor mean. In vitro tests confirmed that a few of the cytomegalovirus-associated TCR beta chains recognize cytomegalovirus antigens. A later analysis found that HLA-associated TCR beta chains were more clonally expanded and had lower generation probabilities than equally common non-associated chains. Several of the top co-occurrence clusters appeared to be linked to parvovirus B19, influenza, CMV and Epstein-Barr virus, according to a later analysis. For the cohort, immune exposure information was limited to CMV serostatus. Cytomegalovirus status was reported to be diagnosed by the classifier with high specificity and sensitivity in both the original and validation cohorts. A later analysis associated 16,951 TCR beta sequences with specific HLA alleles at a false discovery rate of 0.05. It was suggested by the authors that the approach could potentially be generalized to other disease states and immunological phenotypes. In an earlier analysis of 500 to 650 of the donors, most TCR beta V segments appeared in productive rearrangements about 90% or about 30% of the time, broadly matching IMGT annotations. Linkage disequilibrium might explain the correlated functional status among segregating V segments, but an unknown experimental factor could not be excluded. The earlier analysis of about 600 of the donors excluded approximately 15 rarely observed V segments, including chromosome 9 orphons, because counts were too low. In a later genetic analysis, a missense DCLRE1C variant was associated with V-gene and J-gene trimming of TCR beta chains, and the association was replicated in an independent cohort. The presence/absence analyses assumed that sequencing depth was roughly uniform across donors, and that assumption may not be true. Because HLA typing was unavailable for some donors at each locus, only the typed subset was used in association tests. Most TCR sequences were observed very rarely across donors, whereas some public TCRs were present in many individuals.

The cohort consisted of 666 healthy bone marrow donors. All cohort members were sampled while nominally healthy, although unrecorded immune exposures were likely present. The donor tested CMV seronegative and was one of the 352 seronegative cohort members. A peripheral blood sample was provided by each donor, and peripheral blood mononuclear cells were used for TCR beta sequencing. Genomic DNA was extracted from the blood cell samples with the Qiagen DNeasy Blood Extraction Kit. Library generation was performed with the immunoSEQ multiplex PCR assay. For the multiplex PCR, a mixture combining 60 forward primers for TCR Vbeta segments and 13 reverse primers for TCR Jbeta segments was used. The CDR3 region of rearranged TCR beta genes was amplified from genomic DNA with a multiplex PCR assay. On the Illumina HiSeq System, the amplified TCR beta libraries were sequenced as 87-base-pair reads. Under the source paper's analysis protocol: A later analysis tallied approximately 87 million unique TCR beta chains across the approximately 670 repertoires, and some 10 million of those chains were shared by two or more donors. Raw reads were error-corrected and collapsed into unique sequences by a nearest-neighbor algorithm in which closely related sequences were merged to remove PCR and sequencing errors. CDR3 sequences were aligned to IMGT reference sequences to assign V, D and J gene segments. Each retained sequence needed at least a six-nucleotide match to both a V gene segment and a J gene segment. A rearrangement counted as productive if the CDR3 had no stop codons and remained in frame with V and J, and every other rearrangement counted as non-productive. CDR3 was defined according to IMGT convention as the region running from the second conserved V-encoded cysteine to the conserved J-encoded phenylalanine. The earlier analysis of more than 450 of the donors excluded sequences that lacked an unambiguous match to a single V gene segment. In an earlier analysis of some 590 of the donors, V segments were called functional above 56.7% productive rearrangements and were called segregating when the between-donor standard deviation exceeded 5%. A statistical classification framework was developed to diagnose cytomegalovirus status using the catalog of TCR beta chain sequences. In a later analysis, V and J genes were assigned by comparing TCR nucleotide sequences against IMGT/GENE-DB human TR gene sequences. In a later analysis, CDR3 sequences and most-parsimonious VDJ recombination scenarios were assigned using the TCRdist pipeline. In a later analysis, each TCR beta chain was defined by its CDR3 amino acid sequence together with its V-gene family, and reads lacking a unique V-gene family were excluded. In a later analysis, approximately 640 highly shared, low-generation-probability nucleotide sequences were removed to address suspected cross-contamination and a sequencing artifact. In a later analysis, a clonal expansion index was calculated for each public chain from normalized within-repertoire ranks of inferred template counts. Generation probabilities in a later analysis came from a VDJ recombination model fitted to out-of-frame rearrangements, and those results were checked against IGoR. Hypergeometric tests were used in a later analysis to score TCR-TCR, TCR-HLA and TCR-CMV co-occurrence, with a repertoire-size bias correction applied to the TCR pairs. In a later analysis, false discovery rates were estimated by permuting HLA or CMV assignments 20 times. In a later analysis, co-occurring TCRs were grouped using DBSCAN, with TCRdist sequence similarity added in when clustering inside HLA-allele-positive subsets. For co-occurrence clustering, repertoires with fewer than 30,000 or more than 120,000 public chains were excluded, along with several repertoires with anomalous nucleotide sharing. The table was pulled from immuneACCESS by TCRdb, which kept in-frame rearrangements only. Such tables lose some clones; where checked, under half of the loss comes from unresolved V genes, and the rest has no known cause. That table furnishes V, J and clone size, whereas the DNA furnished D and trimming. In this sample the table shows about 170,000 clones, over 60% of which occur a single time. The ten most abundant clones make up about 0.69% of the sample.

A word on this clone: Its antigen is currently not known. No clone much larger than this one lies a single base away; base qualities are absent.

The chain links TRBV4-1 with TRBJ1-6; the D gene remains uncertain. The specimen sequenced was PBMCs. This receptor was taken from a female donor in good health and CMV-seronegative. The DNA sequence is TGCGCCAGCACCTCATCCGACGGCAAAGCACTATATTCACCCCTCCACTTT. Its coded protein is CASTSSDGKALYSPLHF.